What follows are 28 T cell receptor beta chains derived from one specimen sequenced in a study of cytomegalovirus exposure and HLA in healthy donors. Measured with immunoSEQ multiplex PCR; TCRdb has only the in-frame clones, and not every one. The sample has 150,000 to 200,000 clones, 84% seen once. What was sequenced was PBMCs. The receptors shown here come from a man between 18 and 29 years old in good health and CMV-seropositive.

The count of this clone is one. The V gene is TRBV2, the J gene TRBJ2-5, with 10 bases fitting TRBD2. Germline V CDR1 and CDR2: SNHLY, FYNNEI. The CDR3 loop spans 17 amino acids. Losses at the gene ends were 6 bases for V and 4 bases for J; bases not matched to a gene: 14. The CDR3 DNA sequence: TGTGCCAGCAGGAAAGGGTCCAGCGGGAGGGCCGGAGAGACCCAGTACTTC. Amino acids: CASRKGSSGRAGETQYF.

The rearrangement uses TRBV7-2 and TRBJ2-1, with 13 positions matching TRBD2. The V and J ends lost 6 bases and 9 bases, in that order; junction bases with no gene match: 8. The CDR3 spans 15 residues. Per germline, CDR1 SGHTA and CDR2 FQGNSA. CDR3 sequence: CASRPRTSGRGEQFF. The CDR3, as DNA: TGTGCCAGCAGACCTAGGACTAGCGGGAGAGGTGAGCAGTTCTTC.

The chain combines TRBV9 with TRBJ2-7; 8 nucleotides match TRBD2. The CDR3 length is 15 residues. Germline V lookup: CDR1 SGDLS, CDR2 YYNGEE. J gave up 6 bases and V 0 bases, and 8 bases lay outside the gene matches. The CDR3 loop reads CASSVVSGGPGEQYF. CDR3 bases: TGTGCCAGCAGCGTAGTGTCGGGAGGGCCGGGCGAGCAGTACTTC.

The chain uses TRBV27 and TRBJ1-3; D not resolved. V was cut by 1 base and J by 11 bases, with 21 bases left in between. This CDR3 contains 16 residues. The germline gives CDR1 MNHEY, CDR2 SMNVEV (reference sequence). The CDR3 region is CASSLFVPTKGEPIYF. CDR3 bases: TGTGCCAGCAGTTTATTTGTCCCGACGAAGGGAGAACCCATATATTTT.

The chain joins TRBV7-8 to TRBJ2-1; 10 bases align to TRBD2. The V gene's germline CDR1 is SGHVS and CDR2 FQNEAQ. With V trimmed by 5 bases and J by 7 bases, 8 bases remained unmatched. This CDR3 spans 15 amino acids. In DNA, the CDR3 is TGTGCCAGCAGCCCGGGACTAGCGATTGGGAATGAGCAGTTCTTC. Encoded protein: CASSPGLAIGNEQFF.

The chain couples TRBV7-8 to TRBJ2-7; the D is unclear. CDR3 length: 15 amino acids. V was shortened by 0 bases and J by 6 bases, with 15 bases between the two germline ends. CDR1 and CDR2 from the germline V gene are SGHVS and FQNEAQ. CDR3 sequence (DNA): TGTGCCAGCAGCTTAGCATTTTCGAGCTCGGGCGAGCAGTACTTC. Protein sequence: CASSLAFSSSGEQYF. The whole variable domain, remainder taken from reference TRBV7-8 and TRBJ2-7, is GAGVSQSPRYKVAKRGQDVALRCDPISGHVSLFWYQQALGQGPEFLTYFQNEAQLDKSGLPSDRFFAERPEGSVSTLKIQRTQQEDSAVYLCASSLAFSSSGEQYFGPGTRLTVT.

This sequence joins TRBV6-1 and TRBJ1-2; 9 nucleotides line up with TRBD1. The CDR3 runs to 14 residues. Trimming cost V 8 bases and J 4 bases; bases outside gene matches: 8. Germline V gene lookup returns CDR1 MNHNS and CDR2 SASEGT. CDR3 in DNA: TGTGCCAGCCAAACAGGGGGCGCAGGCTATGGCTACACCTTC. Its protein is CASQTGGAGYGYTF.

This chain links TRBV25-1 with TRBJ1-4, with a weak D call TRBD1 (6 bases). The CDR3 sequence is 13 residues long. Looked up from germline, CDR1 is MGHDK and CDR2 is SYGVNS. Trimming left V 6 bases short and J 3 bases short, with 8 bases between. DNA for the CDR3: TGTGCCAGCAGACAGGGTCCTAATGAAAAACTGTTTTTT. Amino acids: CASRQGPNEKLFF.

The chain is built from TRBV4-2 and TRBJ2-7, with 10 bases identical to TRBD2. Germline CDR1 LGHNA, CDR2 YNFKEQ. V lost 0 bases and J lost 6; bases outside the gene matches: 2. The CDR3 is 14 amino acids. CDR3 region: CASSQEQREGEQYF. Here the CDR3 DNA reads TGTGCCAGCAGCCAAGAGCAGCGGGAGGGCGAGCAGTACTTC.

The J gene is TRBJ1-5, the V gene TRBV2, with D maybe TRBD1 (6 bases). There are 14 residues in the CDR3. Trimming removed 8 bases at V and 4 bases at J, with 15 bases between. Germline V gene data show CDR1 as SNHLY and CDR2 as FYNNEI. CDR3 in DNA: TGTGCCAGCGCCCGCGGGGGCGGGAATCAGCCCCAGCATTTT. Its protein is CASARGGGNQPQHF.

J is TRBJ2-7 and V is TRBV5-1, with 14 bases fitting TRBD2. The CDR3 totals 15 residues. Trimming cost V 4 bases and J 7 bases; bases outside gene matches: 7. Germline values: CDR1 SGHRS, CDR2 YFSETQ. Here the CDR3 reads CASSPRLAGGREQYF. The DNA for the CDR3 is TGCGCCAGCAGCCCCCGACTAGCGGGAGGGCGGGAGCAGTACTTC. Filled out from reference TRBV5-1 and TRBJ2-7, the complete variable domain reads KAGVTQTPRYLIKTRGQQVTLSCSPISGHRSVSWYQQTPGQGLQFLFEYFSETQRNKGNFPGRFSGRQFSNSRSEMNVSTLELGDSALYLCASSPRLAGGREQYFGPGTRLTVT.

J is TRBJ1-1 and V is TRBV30, with D uncertain. The V gene lost 0 bases and the J gene lost 3 bases, with 11 bases spanning the gap. Per the germline V gene, CDR1 is GTSNPN and CDR2 is SVGIG (reference sequence). CDR3 size: 14 residues. The DNA of the CDR3 is TGTGCCTGGAGTGTAACAGCTTTGGACACTGAAGCTTTCTTT. The encoded protein is CAWSVTALDTEAFF.

This chain joins TRBV7-2 and TRBJ2-7; TRBD1 agrees at 10 bases. V lost 2 bases, J lost 4 bases, and 5 bases stayed unmatched. Per germline, CDR1 SGHTA and CDR2 FQGNSA. The CDR3 spans 15 residues. The CDR3 region is CASSLRTGGVYEQYF. CDR3 bases: TGTGCCAGCAGCTTACGGACAGGGGGAGTTTACGAGCAGTACTTC.

The chain uses TRBV7-9 and TRBJ1-2; D uncertain. This CDR3 region has 16 residues. CDR1 and CDR2 (germline): SEHNR, FQNEAQ (reference sequence). V lost 0 bases and J lost 3, with 14 bases in between. The CDR3: CASSLAGSVDYYGYTF. In DNA, the CDR3 is TGTGCCAGCAGCTTAGCTGGTTCCGTGGACTACTATGGCTACACCTTC.

The chain joins TRBV30 to TRBJ1-2, with 8 positions matching TRBD1. The CDR3 has 15 amino acids. CDR1 is GTSNPN, CDR2 SVGIG, per germline (reference sequence). With 0 bases clipped from V and 7 bases from J, the junction kept 10 bases outside the gene matches. Written as DNA, the CDR3 is TGTGCCTGGAGTGTTAATACCGGACAGGGTTTTGGCTACACCTTC. Amino acid sequence: CAWSVNTGQGFGYTF.

The V call is TRBV5-1, the J call TRBJ2-7; a weak D match, TRBD2 (5 bases). Trimming stripped 0 bases from V and 5 bases from J, with 6 bases between. This CDR3 has 12 residues. Germline V gives CDR1 SGHRS, CDR2 YFSETQ. The DNA of the CDR3 is TGCGCCAGCAGCTTGGCCGGGAACGAGCAGTACTTC. It codes for CASSLAGNEQYF.

The chain combines TRBV11-2 with TRBJ2-5; 8 nucleotides match TRBD2. The CDR3 sequence is 14 residues long. V dropped 3 bases and J dropped 4; count of bases not matched to a gene: 4. The germline gives CDR1 SGHAT, CDR2 FQNNGV. As DNA, the CDR3 is TGTGCCAGCAGCTTCACCCGGGGGGGAGAGACCCAGTACTTC. Protein: CASSFTRGGETQYF.

The rearrangement joins TRBV11-1 to TRBJ2-7, with D uncertain. V was clipped by 0 bases and J by 6 bases, with 12 bases between them. The CDR3 is made up of 14 amino acids. CDR1 SGHAT and CDR2 FQDESV come from the germline V gene (reference sequence). The CDR3 bases are TGTGCCAGCAGCTTAGCGGGCGCAAACCGCGAGCAGTACTTC. It specifies CASSLAGANREQYF.

The rearrangement links TRBV28 to TRBJ2-7; TRBD2 matches 7 bases. V shed 6 bases, J shed 7 bases, and the junction held 12 bases outside the gene matches. Germline V gene data show CDR1 as MDHEN and CDR2 as SYDVKM. The CDR3 covers 14 residues. The CDR3 region is CASSPLSGTGEQYF. In DNA form, the CDR3 reads TGTGCCAGCAGCCCTCTAAGCGGGACGGGAGAGCAGTACTTC. Full variable domain (outside the CDR3, taken from reference TRBV28 and TRBJ2-7): DVKVTQSSRYLVKRTGEKVFLECVQDMDHENMFWYRQDPGLGLRLIYFSYDVKMKEKGDIPEGYSVSREKKERFSLILESASTNQTSMYLCASSPLSGTGEQYFGPGTRLTVT.

The J gene is TRBJ2-5, the V gene TRBV28, with 12 positions matching TRBD2. Germline V gene sequence: CDR1 MDHEN, CDR2 SYDVKM. The trim removed 6 bases at V and 7 bases at J, leaving 9 bases unmatched. This CDR3 region has 15 residues. The CDR3 DNA follows: TGTGCCAGCAGCTCCAGGCTAGCGGGAGGGCGGACCCAGTACTTC. Its protein is CASSSRLAGGRTQYF.

The chain couples TRBV19 to TRBJ1-1; D is undetermined. Per germline, CDR1 LNHDA and CDR2 SQIVND (reference sequence). The CDR3 extends over 13 amino acids. V was pared by 11 bases and J by 0 bases, with 13 bases between. For the CDR3, the DNA is TGTGCCGTTACGGGGAAAATGAACACTGAAGCTTTCTTT. Translating it yields CAVTGKMNTEAFF.

The rearrangement uses TRBV19 and TRBJ2-5, with TRBD2 matching over 12 bases. The V gene's germline CDR1 is LNHDA and CDR2 SQIVND (reference sequence). The CDR3 spans 16 residues. Trimming cost V 3 bases and J 4 bases; bases outside gene matches: 6. CDR3 protein: CASSMLAGGVGETQYF. In nucleotides, the CDR3 is TGTGCCAGTAGTATGCTAGCGGGAGGGGTTGGAGAGACCCAGTACTTC.

This chain's CDR3 is CASSHGTGFGGSNQPQHF. The CDR3 nucleotides are TGTGCCAGCAGCCACGGGACAGGGTTCGGTGGGAGCAATCAGCCCCAGCATTTT. The rearrangement uses TRBV5-4 and TRBJ1-5, with 9 bases fitting TRBD1. The germline V gene has CDR1 SGHNT and CDR2 YYREEE (reference sequence). With V trimmed by 4 bases and J by 1 base, 12 bases remained unmatched. The CDR3 has 18 residues.

The genes are TRBV5-4 and TRBJ2-3, with 8 bases identical to TRBD1. Germline CDR1 reads SGHNT; CDR2 reads YYREEE (reference sequence). Trimming removed 3 bases from V and 6 bases from J; junction bases left unmatched: 9. CDR3 length equals 15 residues. The CDR3 reads CASSSATGVTDTQYF. As DNA, the CDR3 is TGTGCCAGCAGCTCAGCGACAGGGGTAACCGATACGCAGTATTTT.

The genes are TRBV5-1 and TRBJ2-2, with 9 bases fitting TRBD1. This CDR3 is 15 amino acids long. Germline CDR1 SGHRS, CDR2 YFSETQ. The V and J ends lost 2 bases and 3 bases, in that order; junction bases with no gene match: 2. The CDR3 loop is CASSLWTGDTGELFF. The DNA of the CDR3 is TGCGCCAGCAGCTTATGGACAGGGGACACCGGGGAGCTGTTTTTT.

V gene TRBV19 combines with J gene TRBJ2-1, with D possibly matching TRBD2 (7 bases). Deletions cut 1 base from V and 6 bases from J, with 10 bases between. CDR1 LNHDA and CDR2 SQIVND come from the germline V gene (reference sequence). The CDR3 length is 14 residues. The DNA of the CDR3 is TGTGCCAGTAGTATAGTGGGAGGGGGCAATGAGCAGTTCTTC. Its translation is CASSIVGGGNEQFF.

The rearrangement links TRBV9 to TRBJ2-1, with D perhaps matching TRBD2 (6 bases). This CDR3 has 13 residues. Trimming pared 5 bases from V and 5 bases from J, leaving 11 bases between. Germline V lookup: CDR1 SGDLS, CDR2 YYNGEE. The CDR3 bases are TGTGCCAGCAGGGCCGGGACTGACAATGAGCAGTTCTTC. This sequence encodes CASRAGTDNEQFF.

The chain recombines TRBV7-9 with TRBJ1-2; 11 bases are a match to TRBD1. The CDR3 runs 14 residues. Germline V gene data show CDR1 as SEHNR and CDR2 as FQNEAQ (reference sequence). V dropped 4 bases and J dropped 4; count of bases not matched to a gene: 2. The CDR3 nucleotides are TGTGCCAGCAGCTCCGGGACAGGGGGCTATGGCTACACCTTC. Residues: CASSSGTGGYGYTF.